Each of the 6 T cell receptor beta chains below was sequenced from the same sample in a study of shared clonotypes between healthy human individuals. Profiling relied on immunoSEQ multiplex PCR, and the TCRdb table lists in-frame clones only, not all of them. The table has over a million clones, 98% seen once; the top ten hold roughly 0.35%. The sequencing input was naive CD4+ T cells sorted from blood. As for subset: CD45RA+ positively selected. These receptors were collected from a man aged 25-45 years in good health.

This clone was recorded once. V is TRBV19 and J is TRBJ2-7; 7 positions match TRBD1. CDR1 LNHDA and CDR2 SQIVND come from the germline V gene (reference sequence). The CDR3 runs to 14 residues. The V segment lost 5 bases and the J segment 5 bases; nucleotides outside the gene matches: 9. CDR3 residues: CASSPRQGWNEQYF. DNA for the CDR3: TGTGCCAGTAGTCCTAGACAGGGTTGGAACGAGCAGTACTTC.

The rearrangement joins TRBV7-6 to TRBJ2-2; unclear D gene. Germline CDR1 and CDR2: SGHVS and FNYEAQ. This CDR3 comprises 15 residues. The germline V and J ends were trimmed by 2 bases and 0 bases, with 7 bases remaining between them. The CDR3 nucleotides are TGTGCCAGCAGCTTAAAAGGGCCGAACACCGGGGAGCTGTTTTTT. Residues: CASSLKGPNTGELFF.

The count of this clone is one. Additional DNA sequences in this sample encode the identical CDR3. The V and J genes are TRBV2 and TRBJ2-1; D is perhaps TRBD1 (6 bases). Germline V gene data show CDR1 as SNHLY and CDR2 as FYNNEI. The V gene lost 3 bases and the J gene lost 4 bases, with 7 bases spanning the gap. This CDR3 comprises 13 residues. The CDR3 region has the DNA TGTGCCAGCAGTGAGGACAGTTACAATGAGCAGTTCTTC. As protein: CASSEDSYNEQFF.

This chain connects TRBV5-1 to TRBJ2-1; 9 bases are a match to TRBD1. CDR1 is SGHRS, CDR2 YFSETQ, per germline. V gave up 4 bases and J gave up 4 bases; unmatched junction bases: 12. The CDR3 runs 17 residues. CDR3 sequence: CASSIPPGQGRYNEQFF. Written as DNA, the CDR3 is TGCGCCAGCAGCATTCCTCCGGGACAGGGAAGATACAATGAGCAGTTCTTC.

The chain recombines TRBV6-1 with TRBJ1-5, with a tentative D call TRBD1 (5 bases). V shed 5 bases and J shed 2 bases, with 13 bases lying between them. The germline gives CDR1 MNHNS, CDR2 SASEGT. CDR3 length equals 15 residues. The CDR3 sequence: CASSTDTLGNQPQHF. The CDR3 DNA reads TGTGCCAGCAGTACGGACACCCTGGGCAATCAGCCCCAGCATTTT.

The chain is built from TRBV7-9 and TRBJ2-3; maybe TRBD1 (5 bases). Germline-derived CDR1 and CDR2 are SEHNR and FQNEAQ (reference sequence). Trimming stripped 2 bases from V and 3 bases from J, with 18 bases between. The CDR3 is made up of 17 amino acids. Here the CDR3 DNA reads TGTGCCAGCAGCTTAAGTGTTCAGGGATTGAGGACAGATACGCAGTATTTT. It specifies CASSLSVQGLRTDTQYF.